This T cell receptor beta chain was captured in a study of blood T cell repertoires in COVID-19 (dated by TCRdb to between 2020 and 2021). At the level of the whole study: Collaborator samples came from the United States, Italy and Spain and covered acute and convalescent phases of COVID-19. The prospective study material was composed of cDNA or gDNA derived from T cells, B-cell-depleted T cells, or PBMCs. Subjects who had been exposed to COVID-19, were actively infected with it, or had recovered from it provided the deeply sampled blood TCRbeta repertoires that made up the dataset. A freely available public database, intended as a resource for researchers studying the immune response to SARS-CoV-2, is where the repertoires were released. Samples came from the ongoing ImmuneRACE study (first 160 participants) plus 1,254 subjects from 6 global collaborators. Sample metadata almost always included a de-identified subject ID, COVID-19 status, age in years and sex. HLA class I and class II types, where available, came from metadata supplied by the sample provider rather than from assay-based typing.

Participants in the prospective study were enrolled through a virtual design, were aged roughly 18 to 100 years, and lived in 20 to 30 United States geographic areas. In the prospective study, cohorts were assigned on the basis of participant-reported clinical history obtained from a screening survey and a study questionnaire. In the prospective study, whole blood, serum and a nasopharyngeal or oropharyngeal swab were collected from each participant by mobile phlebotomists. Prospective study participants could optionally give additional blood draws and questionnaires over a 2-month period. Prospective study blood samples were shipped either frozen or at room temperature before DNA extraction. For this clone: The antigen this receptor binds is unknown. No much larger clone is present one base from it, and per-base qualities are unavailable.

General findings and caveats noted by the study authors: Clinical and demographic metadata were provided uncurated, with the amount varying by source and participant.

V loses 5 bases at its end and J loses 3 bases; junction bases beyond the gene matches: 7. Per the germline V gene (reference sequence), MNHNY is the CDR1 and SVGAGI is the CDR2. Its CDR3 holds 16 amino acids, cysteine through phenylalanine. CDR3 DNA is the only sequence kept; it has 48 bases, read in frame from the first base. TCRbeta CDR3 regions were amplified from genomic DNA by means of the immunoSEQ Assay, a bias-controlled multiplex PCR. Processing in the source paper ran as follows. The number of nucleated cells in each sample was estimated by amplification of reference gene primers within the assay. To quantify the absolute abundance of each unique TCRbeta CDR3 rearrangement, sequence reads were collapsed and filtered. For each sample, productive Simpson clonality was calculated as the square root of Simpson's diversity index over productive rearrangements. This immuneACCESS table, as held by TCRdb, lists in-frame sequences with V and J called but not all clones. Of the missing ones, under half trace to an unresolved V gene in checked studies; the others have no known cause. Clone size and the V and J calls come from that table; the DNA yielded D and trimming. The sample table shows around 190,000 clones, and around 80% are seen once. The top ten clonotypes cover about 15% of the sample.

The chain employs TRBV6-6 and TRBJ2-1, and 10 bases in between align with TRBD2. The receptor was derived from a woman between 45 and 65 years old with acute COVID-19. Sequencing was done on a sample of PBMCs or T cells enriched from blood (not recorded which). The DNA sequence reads TGTGCCAGCAGTCCAAGAAGCGGGGGGGTCTACAATGAGCAGTTCTTC. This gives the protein CASSPRSGGVYNEQFF.